A single sample is the source of the 32 T cell receptor beta chains below, sequenced in a study of beta chain features in type 1 diabetes. As every portion of the isolated RNA was reverse transcribed, the sequencing read expressed TCRB transcripts. The table came from immunoSEQ multiplex PCR; TCRdb's copy has only in-frame clones and leaves some out. Among tens of thousands of clones listed, roughly two thirds were seen once. Sequencing was done on a sample of Tregs from blood. The receptor source for this set is a woman aged 30 to 39 in good health.

This clone was picked up a small number of times. The gene calls are TRBV5-4 and TRBJ2-3; 7 positions agree with TRBD2. The V and J ends lost 4 bases and 2 bases, in that order; junction bases with no gene match: 4. The CDR3 extends over 14 amino acids. Germline loops: CDR1 SGHNT, CDR2 YYREEE (reference sequence). This CDR3 reads CASSEAGYTDTQYF. The CDR3 region has the DNA TGTGCCAGCAGCGAAGCGGGGTACACAGATACGCAGTATTTT. Full variable domain (rest looked up from reference TRBV5-4 and TRBJ2-3): ETGVTQSPTHLIKTRGQQVTLRCSSQSGHNTVSWYQQALGQGPQFIFQYYREEENGRGNFPPRFSGLQFPNYSSELNVNALELDDSALYLCASSEAGYTDTQYFGPGTRLTVL.

The J gene is TRBJ1-2, the V gene TRBV7-9; a weak D match, TRBD1 (6 bases). Germline values: CDR1 SEHNR, CDR2 FQNEAQ (reference sequence). The CDR3 extends over 14 amino acids. V lost 0 bases and J lost 8, with 13 bases in between. CDR3 residues: CASSLALGGQGYTF. In DNA form, the CDR3 reads TGTGCCAGCAGCTTAGCGCTAGGTGGACAGGGCTACACCTTC.

The genes are TRBV5-1 and TRBJ2-1; 9 bases fit TRBD2. CDR1 is SGHRS and CDR2 is YFSETQ in the germline V gene. The CDR3 runs to 18 residues. J was trimmed by 5 bases and V by 4 bases; bases with no gene match: 16. The CDR3 DNA reads TGCGCCAGCAGCCATGGCGTGGGGATTAGCGGGAGCCACAATGAGCAGTTCTTC. This gives the protein CASSHGVGISGSHNEQFF.

In its sample, this clone was seen once. The chain has TRBV28 and TRBJ2-7; D might be TRBD1 (6 bases). Per the germline V gene, CDR1 is MDHEN and CDR2 is SYDVKM. V dropped 7 bases and J dropped 4 bases, with 23 bases sitting between them. The CDR3 is 16 amino acids. The CDR3: CASTPVGRGGDYEQYF. The CDR3 bases are TGTGCCAGCACCCCAGTGGGAAGAGGGGGTGATTACGAGCAGTACTTC.

The genes are TRBV7-6 and TRBJ2-3, with TRBD2 matching 11 bases. The CDR3 has 17 amino acids. The J segment lost 3 bases and the V segment lost 1 base, leaving 6 bases of the junction unmatched. CDR1 and CDR2 from the germline V gene are SGHVS and FNYEAQ. CDR3: CASSLGSGRAKTDTQYF. CDR3 in DNA: TGTGCCAGCAGCTTAGGTAGCGGGAGGGCCAAGACAGATACGCAGTATTTT.

In its sample, this clone was seen a few times. The V gene is TRBV28, the J gene TRBJ1-3; D uncertain. The CDR3 covers 17 residues. The V end was cut by 5 bases, the J end by 0 bases, with 17 bases between. The V gene's germline CDR1 is MDHEN and CDR2 SYDVKM. This chain's CDR3 is CASSQLKSFSSGNTIYF. The CDR3 nucleotides read TGTGCCAGCAGTCAATTAAAATCCTTTAGCTCTGGAAACACCATATATTTT.

The chain recombines TRBV4-1 with TRBJ2-5, with TRBD1 matching over 7 bases. The CDR3 runs to 14 residues. V lost 5 bases, J lost 1 base, and 4 bases stayed unmatched. Germline V lookup: CDR1 MGHRA, CDR2 YSYEKL. In DNA form, the CDR3 reads TGCGCCAGCAGCTTGTGGACAGGCCAAGAGACCCAGTACTTC. As protein: CASSLWTGQETQYF.

The chain combines TRBV28 with TRBJ2-7, with 11 bases lining up with TRBD1. V trimming: 6 bases; J trimming: 9 bases; junction bases outside the gene matches: 10. The CDR3 is 14 residues long. Germline CDR1 reads MDHEN; CDR2 reads SYDVKM. The DNA for the CDR3 is TGTGCCAGCAGGTTTGGACAGGGGGCTCTCGGGCAGTACTTC. Its translation: CASRFGQGALGQYF.

This clone has more than one count but fewer than ten. V usage is TRBV28 and J usage is TRBJ2-3, with D unclear. The CDR3 runs to 14 residues. Trimming stripped 6 bases from V and 0 bases from J, with 10 bases between. Germline lookup yields CDR1 MDHEN and CDR2 SYDVKM. DNA for the CDR3: TGTGCCAGCAGCCCACTTACTAGCACAGATACGCAGTATTTT. Translation gives CASSPLTSTDTQYF.

The chain carries TRBV10-3 and TRBJ2-7, with 7 bases that match TRBD2. Losses at the gene ends were 6 bases for V and 2 bases for J; bases not matched to a gene: 16. Germline CDR1 reads ENHRY; CDR2 reads SYGVKD. The CDR3 runs to 17 residues. CDR3 sequence (DNA): TGTGCCATCAGCGGCCACCTTCAAGCGGGGCAACCCTACGAGCAGTACTTC. Its protein product is CAISGHLQAGQPYEQYF.

This sequence joins TRBV29-1 and TRBJ2-5; possible D gene TRBD1, 6 bases. CDR1 is SQVTM, CDR2 ANQGSEA, per germline. Deletions cut 3 bases from V and 6 bases from J, with 14 bases between. CDR3 length: 13 amino acids. CDR3 bases: TGCAGCGTTGAGGAGACAGGAGCGCAGACCCAGTACTTC. Its protein product is CSVEETGAQTQYF.

There are a few counts of this clone. The gene calls are TRBV7-2 and TRBJ2-5; TRBD1 is a possible D gene (6 bases). The CDR3 loop spans 12 amino acids. V gave up 5 bases and J gave up 4 bases, with 8 bases separating them. Germline V lookup: CDR1 SGHTA, CDR2 FQGNSA. The CDR3 loop is CASSTGRETQYF. In nucleotides, the CDR3 is TGTGCCAGCAGCACAGGGAGAGAGACCCAGTACTTC.

The gene calls are TRBV9 and TRBJ2-2; weak D call: TRBD1 (5 bases). There are 15 residues in the CDR3. Germline CDR1 reads SGDLS; CDR2 reads YYNGEE. The V and J ends lost 4 bases and 4 bases respectively, with 14 bases between them. This CDR3 is CASSTRGRGTGELFF. CDR3 coding DNA: TGTGCCAGCAGCACCCGCGGAAGGGGCACCGGGGAGCTGTTTTTT.

The chain carries TRBV28 and TRBJ2-7, with 12 nucleotides matching TRBD2. Trimming removed 4 bases from V and 3 bases from J; junction bases left unmatched: 7. In germline, CDR1 is MDHEN, CDR2 SYDVKM. This CDR3 region has 16 residues. As DNA, the CDR3 is TGTGCCAGCAGTTCGAGGACTAGCGGGATTCGCTACGAGCAGTACTTC. This gives the protein CASSSRTSGIRYEQYF.

The chain links TRBV7-2 to TRBJ2-7; D is unclear. Trimming took off 6 bases at V and 5 bases at J, with 14 bases between the two ends. Germline CDR1 is SGHTA and CDR2 is FQGNSA. The CDR3 runs 13 residues. The CDR3 bases are TGTGCCAGCAGACTTAGCCTGGCCCACGAGCAGTACTTC. Translating it yields CASRLSLAHEQYF.

The chain carries TRBV9 and TRBJ2-1; 8 bases line up with TRBD2. V shed 4 bases, J shed 7 bases, and the junction held 10 bases outside the gene matches. Germline-derived CDR1 and CDR2 are SGDLS and YYNGEE. The CDR3 covers 15 residues. This CDR3 reads CASSPTSGSFNEQFF. The CDR3 DNA reads as TGTGCCAGCAGCCCCACTAGCGGAAGTTTTAATGAGCAGTTCTTC. Variable domain in full (rest from reference TRBV9 and TRBJ2-1): DSGVTQTPKHLITATGQRVTLRCSPRSGDLSVYWYQQSLDQGLQFLIQYYNGEERAKGNILERFSAQQFPDLHSELNLSSLELGDSALYFCASSPTSGSFNEQFFGPGTRLTVL.

This clone was seen only a few times. The chain joins TRBV29-1 to TRBJ1-4, with 7 bases aligning to TRBD1. V lost 5 bases and J lost 8; bases outside the gene matches: 5. The CDR3 contains 12 residues. Germline CDR1 is SQVTM and CDR2 is ANQGSEA. The CDR3 loop reads CSVKPGGEKLFF. CDR3 in DNA: TGCAGCGTTAAACCAGGGGGGGAAAAACTGTTTTTT.

V gene TRBV29-1 combines with J gene TRBJ2-5; D uncertain. Germline CDR1 reads SQVTM; CDR2 reads ANQGSEA. CDR3 length equals 13 residues. Between the trimmed V and J ends, which lost 1 base and 2 bases, there was a span of 8 bases. The CDR3 loop reads CSVEVRIQETQYF. CDR3 DNA sequence: TGCAGCGTTGAAGTCAGGATACAAGAGACCCAGTACTTC.

The chain carries TRBV19 and TRBJ2-5; unclear D gene. Trimming shortened V by 2 bases and J by 1 base, and 5 bases separated the two germline ends. Germline V gene data show CDR1 as LNHDA and CDR2 as SQIVND (reference sequence). The CDR3 consists of 13 residues. For the CDR3, the DNA is TGTGCCAGTAGTATACCCAGCCAAGAGACCCAGTACTTC. Translating it yields CASSIPSQETQYF.

This clone occurred a few times. V usage is TRBV6-4 and J usage is TRBJ1-2, with D possibly matching TRBD1 (5 bases). The CDR3 spans 13 residues. V was shortened by 3 bases and J by 7 bases, with 12 bases between the two germline ends. Germline CDR1 and CDR2: MRHNA and SNTAGT. This chain's CDR3 is CASSEVWGSGYTF. Written as DNA, the CDR3 is TGTGCCAGCAGTGAAGTATGGGGCTCTGGCTACACCTTC.

V and J are TRBV30 and TRBJ1-2, with D maybe TRBD1 (6 bases). The V and J ends lost 2 bases and 2 bases respectively, with 9 bases between them. CDR1 and CDR2 from the germline V gene are GTSNPN and SVGIG (reference sequence). The CDR3 loop spans 13 amino acids. This CDR3 is CAWSRTANYGYTF. The CDR3 nucleotides are TGTGCCTGGAGTCGGACAGCGAACTATGGCTACACCTTC.

There are a few counts of this clone. The gene calls are TRBV18 and TRBJ2-1, with 14 bases lining up with TRBD2. CDR1 is KGHSH and CDR2 is LQKENI in the germline V gene. J gave up 8 bases and V 5 bases, and 2 bases lay outside the gene matches. CDR3 length: 14 amino acids. In DNA form, the CDR3 reads TGTGCCAGCTCAGAGGGACTAGCGGGAGATGAGCAGTTCTTC. Translated, it gives CASSEGLAGDEQFF.

This clone was observed a few times. This chain links TRBV7-9 with TRBJ2-3; D is undetermined. The V gene's germline CDR1 is SEHNR and CDR2 FQNEAQ (reference sequence). Between the trimmed V and J ends, which lost 2 bases and 6 bases, there was a span of 9 bases. This CDR3 has 13 residues. Here the CDR3 DNA reads TGTGCCAGCAGCTTACGACATGTGGATACGCAGTATTTT. Its translation is CASSLRHVDTQYF.

A few counts support this clone. The V call is TRBV5-4, the J call TRBJ2-1, with D maybe TRBD2 (6 bases). This CDR3 spans 15 amino acids. CDR1 is SGHNT and CDR2 is YYREEE in the germline V gene (reference sequence). Trimming left V 4 bases short and J 5 bases short, with 16 bases between. CDR3 loop: CASSVNSGGHNEQFF. The DNA of the CDR3 is TGTGCCAGCAGCGTGAATAGCGGAGGCCACAATGAGCAGTTCTTC.

On this clone itself: This sample includes further DNA sequences coding for the same CDR3. The chain couples TRBV7-2 to TRBJ2-6; D is unclear. Trimming cost V 5 bases and J 10 bases, with 6 bases left between them. Germline V gene lookup returns CDR1 SGHTA and CDR2 FQGNSA. The CDR3 consists of 11 residues. CDR3 loop: CASSPSNVLTF. The DNA of the CDR3 is TGTGCCAGCAGCCCCAGTAACGTCCTGACTTTC.

V and J are TRBV14 and TRBJ2-4; no clear D. This CDR3 has 15 amino acids. Per germline, CDR1 SGHDN and CDR2 FVKESK. V was trimmed by 4 bases and J by 2 bases, leaving 12 bases between them. CDR3: CASSPLPGSKNIQYF. CDR3 DNA sequence: TGTGCCAGCAGCCCCCTACCCGGTTCCAAAAACATTCAGTACTTC.

The V call is TRBV5-1, the J call TRBJ2-1, with 8 bases aligning to TRBD2. V was pared by 2 bases and J by 3 bases, with 7 bases of the junction left unmatched. The CDR3 is 16 residues long. Germline-derived CDR1 and CDR2 are SGHRS and YFSETQ. Here the CDR3 DNA reads TGCGCCAGCAGCTTCATAGCGGGACCCAACTACAATGAGCAGTTCTTC. It codes for CASSFIAGPNYNEQFF.

The chain joins TRBV9 to TRBJ2-3; 7 bases fit TRBD2. CDR1 and CDR2 (germline): SGDLS, YYNGEE. V trimming: 4 bases; J trimming: 5 bases; junction bases outside the gene matches: 13. The CDR3 sequence is 16 residues long. Here the CDR3 reads CASSTSGGRALDTQYF. The CDR3 DNA is TGTGCCAGCAGCACTTCTGGGGGGAGGGCCTTAGATACGCAGTATTTT.

V gene TRBV9 combines with J gene TRBJ2-3; D possibly corresponds to TRBD2 (6 bases). The CDR3 contains 15 residues. Trimming removed 7 bases at V and 1 base at J, with 16 bases between. The germline gives CDR1 SGDLS, CDR2 YYNGEE. The CDR3 DNA sequence: TGTGCCAGCTCTAAGAGGGCTAGCGGCACAGATACGCAGTATTTT. This encodes CASSKRASGTDTQYF.

This rearrangement joins TRBV29-1 to TRBJ1-1; 8 nucleotides line up with TRBD1. Germline V gene data show CDR1 as SQVTM and CDR2 as ANQGSEA. The CDR3 spans 13 residues. Losses at the gene ends were 7 bases for V and 3 bases for J; bases not matched to a gene: 7. CDR3 sequence: CSGRQGPDTEAFF. CDR3 in DNA: TGCAGCGGCCGACAGGGGCCCGACACTGAAGCTTTCTTT.

The genes are TRBV5-4 and TRBJ1-2; 9 bases match TRBD1. CDR1 SGHNT and CDR2 YYREEE come from the germline V gene (reference sequence). This CDR3 spans 18 amino acids. V was clipped by 4 bases and J by 5 bases; unmatched bases: 18. CDR3 in amino acids: CASSTRGGQGMSPYGYTF. The CDR3 nucleotides read TGTGCCAGCAGCACGAGAGGTGGACAGGGGATGTCCCCGTATGGCTACACCTTC.

This chain links TRBV4-2 with TRBJ2-3, with 8 bases aligning to TRBD1. Trimming removed 5 bases from V and 1 base from J; junction bases left unmatched: 11. Per germline, CDR1 LGHNA and CDR2 YNFKEQ. The CDR3 contains 17 residues. The CDR3 is CASSFKPGTGGTDTQYF. The CDR3 nucleotides read TGTGCCAGCAGCTTCAAACCCGGGACAGGTGGCACAGATACGCAGTATTTT.